A selection of T cell receptor beta chains follows, all from one sample in a study of blood T cell repertoires in COVID-19. This table comes from immunoSEQ multiplex PCR, and its TCRdb copy is limited to in-frame clones, with some not included. Of under 350,000 clones listed, roughly 85% are singletons. Material: peripheral blood. All receptors derive from a human donor in a cohort sampled during active COVID-19. Each CDR3 is given with its conserved first and last residue. A D gene is named only where the DNA matches it firmly. Only part of the rows carry a size: once, few, many, or a class if the clone is expanded.

D: -
V: TRBV7-2
size: -
J: TRBJ2-1
DNA: TGTGCCAGCAGCTCACGGAGTTACAATGAGCAGTTCTTC
CDR3: CASSSRSYNEQFF

D: TRBD1
V: TRBV7-3
size: few
J: TRBJ1-5
DNA: TGTGCCAGCAGCTTTTGGGACAGAAATCAGCCCCAGCATTTT
CDR3: CASSFWDRNQPQHF

D: -
V: TRBV10-1
size: -
J: TRBJ2-5
DNA: TGCGCCAGCAGTGAGTCATTGACAGCTCCAATACAAGAGACCCAGTACTTC
CDR3: CASSESLTAPIQETQYF

D: TRBD1
V: TRBV7-2
size: once
J: TRBJ2-1
DNA: TGTGCCAGCAGCTTAGTAGGGACAGGGCGGTGGAATGAGCAGTTCTTC
CDR3: CASSLVGTGRWNEQFF

D: -
V: TRBV29-1
size: -
J: TRBJ1-3
DNA: TGCAGCGTTGTGACCCCAGAGGCGAGGACTCCTGGAAACACCATATATTTT
CDR3: CSVVTPEARTPGNTIYF

D: -
V: TRBV29-1
size: once
J: TRBJ2-6
DNA: TGCAGCGTGGGGCAGGGGACTGGGGCCAACGTCCTGACTTTC
CDR3: CSVGQGTGANVLTF

D: TRBD1
V: TRBV18
size: once
J: TRBJ1-5
DNA: TGTGCCAGCTCACACAAGACAGGGGTTGGGCAGCCCCAGCATTTT
CDR3: CASSHKTGVGQPQHF

D: -
V: TRBV2
size: -
J: TRBJ2-5
DNA: TGTGCCAGCAGTCTCGCCGCAGGGCCTGGTGAGACCCAGTACTTC
CDR3: CASSLAAGPGETQYF

D: -
V: TRBV6-2/TRBV6-3
size: -
J: TRBJ1-2
DNA: TGTGCCAGCAGTTATGGAACCCGGGGGGGCTACACCTTC
CDR3: CASSYGTRGGYTF

D: -
V: TRBV6-5
size: -
J: TRBJ2-7
DNA: TGTGCCAGCAGTTACTTCGATGCGCCGGGCTACGAGCAGTACTTC
CDR3: CASSYFDAPGYEQYF

D: -
V: TRBV29-1
size: -
J: TRBJ1-1
DNA: TGCAGCGTTGTCCCTTTTCGGGACACTGAAGCTTTCTTT
CDR3: CSVVPFRDTEAFF

D: TRBD1
V: TRBV13
size: few
J: TRBJ1-2
DNA: TGTGCCAGCAGCTCGAATAGACAGGGAGGCTATGGCTACACCTTC
CDR3: CASSSNRQGGYGYTF

D: -
V: TRBV7-9
size: -
J: TRBJ1-4
DNA: TGTGCCAGCACCGGACAGCATAATGAAAAACTGTTTTTT
CDR3: CASTGQHNEKLFF

D: -
V: TRBV6-5
size: -
J: TRBJ2-7
DNA: TGTGCCAGCTCCTTACCCGGGGGCTCCTACGAGCAGTACTTC
CDR3: CASSLPGGSYEQYF

D: TRBD2
V: TRBV2
size: once
J: TRBJ2-3
DNA: TGTGCCAGCAGTGGGCGGCTAGCGGGGGGGTCCCGCACAGATACGCAGTATTTT
CDR3: CASSGRLAGGSRTDTQYF

D: TRBD2
V: TRBV15
size: -
J: TRBJ2-1
DNA: TGTGCCACCATCACAAAGGAGGAGCGGGGGATCTACAATGAGCAGTTCTTC
CDR3: CATITKEERGIYNEQFF

D: -
V: TRBV7-3
size: -
J: TRBJ2-2
DNA: TGTGCCAGCAGCTTGACGGGCACCGGGGAGCTGTTTTTT
CDR3: CASSLTGTGELFF

D: -
V: TRBV18
size: -
J: TRBJ1-1
DNA: TGTGCCAGCTTAATATCAGGACATCGGTTGAACACTGAAGCTTTCTTT
CDR3: CASLISGHRLNTEAFF

D: TRBD2
V: TRBV24-1
size: -
J: TRBJ2-5
DNA: TGTGCCACCGGAGAGGGAGGGACTAGCGGACAAGAGACCCAGTACTTC
CDR3: CATGEGGTSGQETQYF

D: -
V: TRBV2
size: once
J: TRBJ1-2
DNA: TGTGCCAGCAGTGAAGGGGCAGGAACCTATGGCTACACCTTC
CDR3: CASSEGAGTYGYTF

D: -
V: TRBV10-2
size: -
J: TRBJ1-5
DNA: TGCGCCAGCACCTCGGACAGAAGCAATCAGCCCCAGCATTTT
CDR3: CASTSDRSNQPQHF

D: -
V: TRBV9
size: -
J: TRBJ2-1
DNA: TGTGCCAGCAGCTCCTACGGGAGCTCCTACAATGAGCAGTTCTTC
CDR3: CASSSYGSSYNEQFF

D: TRBD1
V: TRBV7-9
size: -
J: TRBJ1-2
DNA: TGTGCCAGCAGCTTAAGACAGGGGGGTGGTGGCTACACCTTC
CDR3: CASSLRQGGGGYTF

D: -
V: TRBV5-1
size: -
J: TRBJ2-3
DNA: TGCGCCAGCAGCTTGGGGGACTTATATAGCACAGATACGCAGTATTTT
CDR3: CASSLGDLYSTDTQYF

D: TRBD2
V: TRBV5-1
size: -
J: TRBJ2-3
DNA: TGCGCCAGCAGCTTGGCGTCTAGCGGGGGTATAGATACGCAGTATTTT
CDR3: CASSLASSGGIDTQYF

D: TRBD1
V: TRBV5-4
size: once
J: TRBJ2-2
DNA: TGTGCCAGCAGCTTGGGGACAGGGTTGGCCGGGGAGCTGTTTTTT
CDR3: CASSLGTGLAGELFF

D: -
V: TRBV19
size: -
J: TRBJ1-6
DNA: TGTGCCAGTAGTTGGAGACCCAGCTCCTATAATTCACCCCTCCACTTT
CDR3: CASSWRPSSYNSPLHF

D: TRBD1
V: TRBV20-1
size: -
J: TRBJ1-1
DNA: TGCAGTGCTAGTCAGGGACAGGCATACACTGAAGCTTTCTTT
CDR3: CSASQGQAYTEAFF

D: -
V: TRBV24-1
size: -
J: TRBJ2-5
DNA: TGTGCCACCAGTGATTTGATTCCCGGGAGCCAAGAGACCCAGTACTTC
CDR3: CATSDLIPGSQETQYF

D: -
V: TRBV10-1
size: -
J: TRBJ2-3
DNA: TGCGCCAGCAGTGATCAGGGGACCTTCACAGATACGCAGTATTTT
CDR3: CASSDQGTFTDTQYF

D: TRBD1
V: TRBV4-1
size: -
J: TRBJ1-4
DNA: TGCGCCAGCAGCCCTCGGGACAGTCCGGAAAAACTGTTTTTT
CDR3: CASSPRDSPEKLFF